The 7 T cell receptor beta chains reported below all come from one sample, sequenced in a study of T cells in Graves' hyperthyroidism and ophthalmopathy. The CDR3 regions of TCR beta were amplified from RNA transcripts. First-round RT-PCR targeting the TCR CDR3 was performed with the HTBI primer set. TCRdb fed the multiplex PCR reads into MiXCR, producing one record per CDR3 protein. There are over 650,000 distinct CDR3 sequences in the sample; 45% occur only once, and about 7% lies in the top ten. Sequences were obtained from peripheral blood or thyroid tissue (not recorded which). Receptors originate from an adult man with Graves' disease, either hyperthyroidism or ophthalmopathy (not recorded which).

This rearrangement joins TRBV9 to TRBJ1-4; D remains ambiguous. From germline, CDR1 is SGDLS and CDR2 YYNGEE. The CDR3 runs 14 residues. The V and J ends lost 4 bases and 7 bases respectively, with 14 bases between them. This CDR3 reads CASSFVGPTEKLFF. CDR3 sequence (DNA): TGTGCCAGCAGCTTTGTAGGACCCACTGAAAAACTGTTTTTT. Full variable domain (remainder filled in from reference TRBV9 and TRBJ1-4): DSGVTQTPKHLITATGQRVTLRCSPRSGDLSVYWYQQSLDQGLQFLIQYYNGEERAKGNILERFSAQQFPDLHSELNLSSLELGDSALYFCASSFVGPTEKLFFGSGTQLSVL.

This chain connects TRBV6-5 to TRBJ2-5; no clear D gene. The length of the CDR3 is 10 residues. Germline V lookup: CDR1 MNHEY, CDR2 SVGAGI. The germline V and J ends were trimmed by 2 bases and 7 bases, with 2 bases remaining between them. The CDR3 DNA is TGTGCCAGCAGTTACGGGACCCAGTACTTC. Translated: CASSYGTQYF.

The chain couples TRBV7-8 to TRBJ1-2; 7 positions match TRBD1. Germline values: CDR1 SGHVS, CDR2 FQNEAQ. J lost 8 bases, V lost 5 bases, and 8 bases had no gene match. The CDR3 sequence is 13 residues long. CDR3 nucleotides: TGTGCCAGCAGCGTTACAGCAGGGGGAGGCTACACCTTC. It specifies CASSVTAGGGYTF.

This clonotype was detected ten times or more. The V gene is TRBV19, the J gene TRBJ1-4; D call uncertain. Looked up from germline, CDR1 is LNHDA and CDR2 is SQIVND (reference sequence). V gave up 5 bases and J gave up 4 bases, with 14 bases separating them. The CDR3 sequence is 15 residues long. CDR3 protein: CASSGLDARNEKLFF. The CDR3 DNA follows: TGTGCCAGTAGTGGCCTCGACGCACGTAATGAAAAACTGTTTTTT. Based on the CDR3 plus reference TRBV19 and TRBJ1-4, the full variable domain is DGGITQSPKYLFRKEGQNVTLSCEQNLNHDAMYWYRQDPGQGLRLIYYSQIVNDFQKGDIAEGYSVSREKKESFPLTVTSAQKNPTAFYLCASSGLDARNEKLFFGSGTQLSVL.

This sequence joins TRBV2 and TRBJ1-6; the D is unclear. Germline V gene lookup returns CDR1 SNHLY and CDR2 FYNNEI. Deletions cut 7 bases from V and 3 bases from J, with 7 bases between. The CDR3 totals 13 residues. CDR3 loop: CASKAVYNSPLHF. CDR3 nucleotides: TGTGCCAGCAAGGCGGTCTATAATTCACCCCTCCACTTT.

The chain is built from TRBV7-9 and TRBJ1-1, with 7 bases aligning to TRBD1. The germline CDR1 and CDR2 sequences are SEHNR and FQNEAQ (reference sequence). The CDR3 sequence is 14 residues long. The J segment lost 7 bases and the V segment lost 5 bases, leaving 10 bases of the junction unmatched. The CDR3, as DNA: TGTGCCAGCAGCCAATGGACAGGAGCCAATGAAGCTTTCTTT. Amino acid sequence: CASSQWTGANEAFF.

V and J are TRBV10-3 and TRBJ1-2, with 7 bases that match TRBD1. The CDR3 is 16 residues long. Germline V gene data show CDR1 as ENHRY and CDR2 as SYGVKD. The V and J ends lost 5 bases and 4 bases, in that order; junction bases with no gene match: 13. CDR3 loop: CAISFMRLDRVYGYTF. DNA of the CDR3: TGTGCCATCAGTTTCATGCGCCTCGACAGGGTCTATGGCTACACCTTC.